These T cell receptor beta chains were read from a single sample in a study of prognosis after radiotherapy for stage I lung cancer. TCRdb re-derived calls from the multiplex PCR reads in MiXCR, one entry per CDR3 protein. The sample yields some 39,000 distinct CDR3 sequences, around 22% seen once. This specimen consisted of PBMCs, obtained before or after stereotactic body radiation therapy (not recorded which). Receptors were obtained from a donor aged 50 or older with non-small cell lung cancer. The CDR3 runs from the conserved cysteine through the conserved F or W. The D gene is left open where the match is weak.

TRBV7-2,TRBJ2-1,.,CASSRGGGFNEQFF
TRBV30,TRBJ2-1,.,CACQRAGSRVNEQFF
TRBV15,TRBJ2-1,TRBD1,CATSRRDRVNEQFF
TRBV12-3/TRBV12-4,TRBJ1-1,.,CASSPRKGVEGADTEAFF
TRBV7-8,TRBJ2-7,TRBD1,CASSSGQGISYEQYF
TRBV19,TRBJ1-1,.,CASKLQGMNTEAFF
TRBV20-1,TRBJ2-5,TRBD2,CSAREDSGALYF
TRBV7-8,TRBJ1-2,TRBD1,CASSLEQGAPGFGYTF
TRBV7-9,TRBJ2-5,.,CASSSRGWRSGFGETQYF
TRBV7-8,TRBJ1-3,TRBD1,CASSTTGGRYGNTIYF
TRBV20-1,TRBJ1-6,TRBD1,CSARTGGQPLHF
TRBV15,TRBJ1-6,.,CATRDPGRTNSPLHF
TRBV18,TRBJ2-7,.,CASSPRSGVGEQHF
TRBV27,TRBJ2-2,TRBD1,CASSFNLAGGIGELFF
TRBV5-1,TRBJ1-3,TRBD1,CASSSETGSGNTIYF
TRBV3-1,TRBJ2-5,.,CASSQGFAETQYF
TRBV7-2,TRBJ2-5,.,CASSWAQRETQYF
TRBV10-3,TRBJ2-2,TRBD2,CATSPTGTRTPVELFF
TRBV20-1,TRBJ2-3,TRBD2,CSAKGGLADNTDTQYF
TRBV7-8,TRBJ2-3,.,CASSLWQDTQYF
TRBV14,TRBJ2-7,.,CASSPGLRLDEQYF
TRBV5-5,TRBJ2-5,.,CASSYSGTSLETQYF
TRBV6-1,TRBJ1-2,.,CASSDRSVGVSSSGYTF
TRBV6-1,TRBJ2-1,.,CASSRVGVENEQFF
TRBV27,TRBJ2-1,.,CASRPHQLGERNNEQFF
TRBV20-1,TRBJ2-1,.,CSARDTRTASYYSEQFF
TRBV6-1,TRBJ1-3,.,CASRGVSGNTIYF
TRBV20-1,TRBJ2-5,TRBD1,CSARGPLDRGRETQYF
TRBV20-1,TRBJ1-1,.,CSAPRAGRAITEAFF
TRBV19,TRBJ2-5,TRBD1,CASSIVQGDSQETQYF
TRBV28,TRBJ1-6,.,CASSLLGREDYNSPLHF
TRBV5-5,TRBJ2-7,.,CASSPQHGMSYEQYF
TRBV5-1,TRBJ2-3,.,CASSLALNTDTQYF
TRBV2,TRBJ2-4,.,CASWVGMNIQYF
TRBV6-1,TRBJ1-1,.,CASNGFFGPDTEAFF
TRBV4-1,TRBJ1-5,.,CASHTLFSNQPQHF
TRBV20-1,TRBJ2-5,.,CSAISSRGPPETQYF
TRBV18,TRBJ1-6,TRBD1,CASSQPTGTENSPLHF
TRBV5-1,TRBJ2-1,.,CASSLGGYNEQFF
TRBV3-1,TRBJ1-6,.,CASSQDWGQGSPLHF
TRBV7-9,TRBJ2-5,.,CASSLARGGVRETQYF
TRBV10-3,TRBJ2-7,.,CAISDLHLGGSSYEQYF
TRBV11-2,TRBJ1-4,.,CASSFRVNNNEKLFF
TRBV6-5,TRBJ2-7,.,CASSYTQGYEQYF
TRBV20-1,TRBJ2-7,.,CSARDLREGFYEQYF
TRBV7-3,TRBJ2-5,.,CASSTGTLTRETQYF
TRBV15,TRBJ1-3,.,CATSREADRSSGNTIYF
TRBV7-2,TRBJ1-5,.,CASSLASGDQPQHF
TRBV29-1,TRBJ1-2,TRBD1,CSVPRGAGGPTNYGYTF
TRBV13,TRBJ1-1,.,CASSRKGASEAFF
TRBV6-1,TRBJ1-2,TRBD1,CASIRQGVYYGYTF
TRBV20-1,TRBJ2-5,TRBD2,CSGGEGGLSETQYF
TRBV20-1,TRBJ2-3,TRBD2,CSAAISGGNPDTQYF
TRBV12-3/TRBV12-4,TRBJ1-5,TRBD1,CASSPGTGRNQPQHF
TRBV7-8,TRBJ1-1,.,CASSLVGYTEAFF
TRBV13,TRBJ1-2,TRBD1,CASSSQGVANYGYTF
TRBV12-3/TRBV12-4,TRBJ2-6,.,CASRTGGAGANVLTF
TRBV7-9,TRBJ1-1,.,CASSLAGGNTEAFF
TRBV5-5,TRBJ2-5,TRBD1,CASSPTGQETQYF
TRBV12-3/TRBV12-4,TRBJ1-1,.,CASSFWERITEAFF